This is a list of T cell receptor beta chains from one sample in a study of T cell responses to AZD1222 COVID-19 vaccine. Data came from immunoSEQ multiplex PCR; TCRdb stores just in-frame clones and leaves some out. The data hold about 86,000 clones, with approximately 89% observed a single time. Sequences were derived from peripheral blood, sampled 28 days after the second AZD1222 dose. All receptors come from an adult who received the AZD1222 COVID-19 vaccine. The CDR3 runs from the conserved cysteine through the conserved F or W.

v_call cdr3_aa
TRBV5-1 CASSTDGPPSPLHF
TRBV27 CASRPGTLSSITEAFF
TRBV6-5 CASRALAGPQETQYF
TRBV10-3 CAISESTRGRSADTQYF
TRBV28 CASSLLPGTGQPQHF
TRBV15 CATSRRTGNNEKLFF
TRBV12-5 CASGLSPGQGTGELFF
TRBV5-5 CASSGQGMGNSPLHF
TRBV6-5 CASSYSGTGNNSPLHF
TRBV13 CASSLSSYEQYF
TRBV7-8 CASSPWTGGEEKLFF
TRBV6-2/TRBV6-3 CASSQRYEQYF
TRBV13 CASSLGMVPGELFF
TRBV7-6 CASSRRQGSSGNTIYF
TRBV13 CASSSGRAYGAEQYF
TRBV2 CASRVVTGGEAFF
TRBV4-3 CASSQDSSPNTEAFF
TRBV2 CASAAPLQTGGFYEQYF
TRBV4-1 CASSQPTEGAGNQPQHF
TRBV6-5 CASSLDMLETQYF
TRBV19 CASSIQGVLGIGRDTGELFF
TRBV19 CASSKGLEATDTQYF
TRBV5-1 CASSFDTGELFF
TRBV5-1 CASSLGSAGYSQETQYF
TRBV4-2 CASSQEGQGANGYTF
TRBV7-9 CASSRSAGVFSYEQYF
TRBV7-9 CASSLGTSAAYF
TRBV25-1 CASSQIGGRGSNSPLHF
TRBV29-1 CSVEDLFPVGSANYGYTF
TRBV10-3 CAISDPQGGYTEAFF
TRBV7-8 CASSRLNTEAFF
TRBV2 CASSERGSAGYTF
TRBV9 CASSEQGAGNTEAFF
TRBV4-3 CASSTHRADTEAFF
TRBV12-3/TRBV12-4 CASSPEAEGYTF
TRBV28 CASREQGGTQYF
TRBV4-1 CASSQSANTEAFF
TRBV29-1 CSVKENTGELFF
TRBV7-2 CASIRNRGPYEQYF
TRBV10-3 CATQGTALNEQFF
TRBV30 CAFSGGPQETQYF
TRBV5-4 CASSLQGISEETQYF
TRBV7-9 CASSQHIGEQFF
TRBV6-6 CASRHTEGAYEQYF
TRBV4-1 CAVGSTDTQYF
TRBV5-4 CASSLEAEDEQFF
TRBV28 CASSLSSGYYYEQYF
TRBV6-1 CASSDQGWGETQYF
TRBV18 CASSPPNSDEQYF
TRBV5-4 CASSSHSGGASETQYF
TRBV2 CASSGGTVYGYTF
TRBV27 CASRFKTGVSHNHEQFF
TRBV6-5 CASSYSSVGGNQPQHF
TRBV7-3 CASSLRGGGMVDTQYF
TRBV19 CASSPGTGDYGYTF
TRBV4-1 CASSQDWGPGTEAFF
TRBV7-2 CASSSPQGADTQYF
TRBV7-6 CASSNRLSGQVSQTQYF
TRBV19 CASNDYRGTEAFF